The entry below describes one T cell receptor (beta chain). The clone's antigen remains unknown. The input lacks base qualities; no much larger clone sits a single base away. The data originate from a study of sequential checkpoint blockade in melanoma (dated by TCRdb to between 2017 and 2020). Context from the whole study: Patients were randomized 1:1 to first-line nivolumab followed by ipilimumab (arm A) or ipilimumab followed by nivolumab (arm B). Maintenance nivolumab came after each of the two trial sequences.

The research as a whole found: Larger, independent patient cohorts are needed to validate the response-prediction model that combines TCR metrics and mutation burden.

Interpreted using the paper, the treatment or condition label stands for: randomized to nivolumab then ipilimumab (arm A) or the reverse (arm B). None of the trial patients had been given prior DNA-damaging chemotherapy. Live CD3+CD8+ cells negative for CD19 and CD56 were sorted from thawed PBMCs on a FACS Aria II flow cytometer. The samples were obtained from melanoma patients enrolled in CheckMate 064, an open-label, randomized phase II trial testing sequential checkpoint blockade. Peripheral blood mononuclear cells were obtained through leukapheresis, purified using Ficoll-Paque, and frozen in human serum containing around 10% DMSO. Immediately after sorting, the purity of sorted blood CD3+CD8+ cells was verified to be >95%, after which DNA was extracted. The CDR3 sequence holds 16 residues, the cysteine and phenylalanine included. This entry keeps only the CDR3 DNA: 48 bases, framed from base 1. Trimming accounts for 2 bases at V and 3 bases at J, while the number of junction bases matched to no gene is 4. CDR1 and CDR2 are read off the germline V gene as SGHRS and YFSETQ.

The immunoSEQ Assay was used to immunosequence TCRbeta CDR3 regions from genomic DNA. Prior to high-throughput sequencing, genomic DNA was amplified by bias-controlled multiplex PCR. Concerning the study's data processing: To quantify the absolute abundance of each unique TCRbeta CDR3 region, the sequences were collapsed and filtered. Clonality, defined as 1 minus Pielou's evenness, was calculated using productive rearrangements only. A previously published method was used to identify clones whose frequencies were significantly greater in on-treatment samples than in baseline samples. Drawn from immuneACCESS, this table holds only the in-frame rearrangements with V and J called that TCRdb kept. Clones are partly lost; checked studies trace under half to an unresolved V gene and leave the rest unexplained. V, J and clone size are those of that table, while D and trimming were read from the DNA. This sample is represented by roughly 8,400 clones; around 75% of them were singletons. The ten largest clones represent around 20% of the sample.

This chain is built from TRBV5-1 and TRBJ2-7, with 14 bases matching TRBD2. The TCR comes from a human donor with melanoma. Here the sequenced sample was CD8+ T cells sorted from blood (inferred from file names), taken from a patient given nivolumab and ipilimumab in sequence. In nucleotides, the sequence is TGCGCCAGCAGCTTCCCCGGGACTAGCGGGAGCTACGAGCAGTACTTC. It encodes CASSFPGTSGSYEQYF.